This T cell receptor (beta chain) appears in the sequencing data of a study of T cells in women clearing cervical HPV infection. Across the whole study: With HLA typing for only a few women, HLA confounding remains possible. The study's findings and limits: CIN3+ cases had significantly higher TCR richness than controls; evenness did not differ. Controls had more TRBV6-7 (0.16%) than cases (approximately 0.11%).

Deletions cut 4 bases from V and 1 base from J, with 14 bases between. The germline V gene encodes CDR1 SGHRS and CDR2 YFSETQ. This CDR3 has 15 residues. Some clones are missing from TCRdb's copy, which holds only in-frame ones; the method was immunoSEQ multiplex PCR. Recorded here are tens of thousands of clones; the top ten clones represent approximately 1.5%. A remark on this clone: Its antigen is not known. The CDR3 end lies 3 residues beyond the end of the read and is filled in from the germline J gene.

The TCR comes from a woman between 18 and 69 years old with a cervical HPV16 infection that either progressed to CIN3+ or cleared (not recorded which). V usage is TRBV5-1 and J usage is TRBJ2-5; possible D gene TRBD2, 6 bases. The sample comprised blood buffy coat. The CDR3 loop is CASSPGVGSQETQYF. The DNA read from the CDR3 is TGCGCCAGCAGCCCGGGGGTAGGCTCCCAAGAGACC.